The text below deals with one T cell receptor (beta chain). The study ran its PCR with 60 Vbeta and 13 Jbeta primers. Profiled with immunoSEQ multiplex PCR; TCRdb holds only in-frame clones, not every one. The repertoire includes around 150,000 clones, 80% of them detected once, and about 5% sits in the top ten. This entry is derived from a study of cytomegalovirus exposure and HLA in healthy donors. The sequenced sample was PBMCs. This TCR came from a male donor in good health and CMV-seronegative.

The CDR3 here is CASKTADGIYEQYF. The DNA for the CDR3 is TGTGCCAGCAAGACAGCCGACGGTATCTACGAGCAGTACTTC. V gene TRBV2 combines with J gene TRBJ2-7; a possible D gene is TRBD1 (5 bases). Germline loops: CDR1 SNHLY, CDR2 FYNNEI. Trimming took off 7 bases at V and 3 bases at J, with 16 bases between the two ends. This CDR3 is 14 amino acids long.